The 11 T cell receptor beta chains given below trace back to one sample, sequenced in a study of T cell changes during pregnancy in multiple sclerosis. The protocol was immunoSEQ multiplex PCR, while the TCRdb copy is restricted to in-frame clones and leaves out a portion. The data contain some 17,000 clones, 88% of them singletons. Sequencing was performed on CD8+ T cells from peripheral blood mononuclear cells, taken after pregnancy. Receptors were obtained from a female donor in good health, enrolled as a control in a pregnancy study.

The V call is TRBV10-3, the J call TRBJ2-2; D may be TRBD2 (5 bases). The CDR3 runs 14 residues. With 3 bases removed from V and 5 bases from J, the gap between germline ends came to 10 bases. Germline CDR1 is ENHRY and CDR2 is SYGVKD. In nucleotides, the CDR3 is TGTGCCATCAGTGATAAACTAGTTACCGGGGAGCTGTTTTTT. Translating it yields CAISDKLVTGELFF.

The rearrangement uses TRBV5-6 and TRBJ2-2, with 13 bases matching TRBD2. Germline CDR1 is SGHDT and CDR2 is YYEEEE. CDR3 length equals 16 residues. With 2 bases clipped from V and 6 bases from J, the junction kept 4 bases outside the gene matches. The CDR3 nucleotides read TGTGCCAGCAGCTTACTAGCGGGGGGGCTCTCCGGGGAGCTGTTTTTT. Protein product: CASSLLAGGLSGELFF.

The chain combines TRBV7-9 with TRBJ1-2; 8 bases line up with TRBD1. Germline values: CDR1 SEHNR, CDR2 FQNEAQ (reference sequence). The CDR3 covers 14 residues. Trimming at V came to 4 bases and at J to 2 bases, leaving 3 bases not matched to a gene. CDR3 protein: CASSSRDRNYGYTF. The CDR3 nucleotides are TGTGCCAGCAGCTCCCGGGACAGGAACTATGGCTACACCTTC. The full variable domain, with the rest looked up from reference TRBV7-9 and TRBJ1-2, is DTGVSQNPRHKITKRGQNVTFRCDPISEHNRLYWYRQTLGQGPEFLTYFQNEAQLEKSRLLSDRFSAERPKGSFSTLEIQRTEQGDSAMYLCASSSRDRNYGYTFGSGTRLTVV.

This clone was seen a few times. The rearrangement links TRBV2 to TRBJ1-5; 10 bases are a match to TRBD1. The germline CDR1 and CDR2 sequences are SNHLY and FYNNEI. This CDR3 has 14 amino acids. V was clipped by 6 bases and J by 7 bases; unmatched bases: 6. The CDR3 loop is CASRLTGGTQPQHF. The CDR3 DNA is TGTGCCAGCAGGCTGACAGGGGGCACACAGCCCCAGCATTTT.

V usage is TRBV10-1 and J usage is TRBJ2-6; D remains ambiguous. This CDR3 spans 16 amino acids. The ends were cut back, 3 bases at V and 0 bases at J, with 9 bases in the middle. Looked up from germline, CDR1 is WNHNN and CDR2 is SYGVQD (reference sequence). The CDR3 region has the DNA TGCGCCAGCAGTGAAGGCCAGGTCTCTGGGGCCAACGTCCTGACTTTC. Translating it yields CASSEGQVSGANVLTF.

The chain combines TRBV7-9 with TRBJ2-7; tentatively, D is TRBD2 (5 bases). Germline CDR1 SEHNR, CDR2 FQNEAQ (reference sequence). The CDR3 extends over 12 amino acids. The V end lost 8 bases, the J end lost 6 bases, and 14 bases lay between the germline ends. The CDR3 is CASETARGEQYF. The DNA of the CDR3 is TGTGCCAGCGAAACCGCCCGGGGCGAGCAGTACTTC.

This chain joins TRBV7-8 and TRBJ2-4, with 10 bases fitting TRBD2. The CDR3 runs to 18 residues. V shed 7 bases, J shed 0 bases, and the junction held 12 bases outside the gene matches. Looked up from germline, CDR1 is SGHVS and CDR2 is FQNEAQ. Written as DNA, the CDR3 is TGTGCCAGCACCAGCAGGGTCCTAGCGGGGGTAGCCAAAAACATTCAGTACTTC. It yields the protein CASTSRVLAGVAKNIQYF.

The V gene is TRBV5-1, the J gene TRBJ1-4; 9 nucleotides line up with TRBD1. CDR1 SGHRS and CDR2 YFSETQ come from the germline V gene. The CDR3 runs 12 residues. Trimming took 6 bases from V and 9 from J; bases not matched to a gene: 3. The CDR3 region is CASTGQGKKLFF. The CDR3 DNA reads TGCGCCAGCACAGGACAGGGGAAAAAACTGTTTTTT. Filled out from reference TRBV5-1 and TRBJ1-4, the complete variable domain reads KAGVTQTPRYLIKTRGQQVTLSCSPISGHRSVSWYQQTPGQGLQFLFEYFSETQRNKGNFPGRFSGRQFSNSRSEMNVSTLELGDSALYLCASTGQGKKLFFGSGTQLSVL.

The chain carries TRBV28 and TRBJ2-3; 7 nucleotides match TRBD1. Germline lookup yields CDR1 MDHEN and CDR2 SYDVKM. J was trimmed by 3 bases and V by 0 bases; bases with no gene match: 3. The CDR3 totals 15 residues. The DNA for the CDR3 is TGTGCCAGCAGTTTATGGGGGGACAGTACAGATACGCAGTATTTT. This codes for CASSLWGDSTDTQYF.

This clone was detected a few times. J is TRBJ1-1 and V is TRBV6-1, with a weak D call TRBD1 (5 bases). This CDR3 is built from 14 residues. Germline V gives CDR1 MNHNS, CDR2 SASEGT. The V and J ends lost 7 bases and 1 base respectively, with 13 bases between them. The CDR3 spells CASTLRAENTEAFF. The CDR3 DNA sequence: TGTGCCAGCACCCTCAGGGCGGAGAACACTGAAGCTTTCTTT.

This clone is a singleton in its sample. This chain connects TRBV6-6 to TRBJ2-7; no definite D call. The CDR3 loop spans 12 amino acids. Germline loops: CDR1 MNHNY, CDR2 SVGAGI (reference sequence). Trimming removed 2 bases from V and 4 bases from J, with 6 bases in between. CDR3 region: CASSYTLYEQYF. CDR3 DNA: TGTGCCAGCAGTTACACCCTATACGAGCAGTACTTC.